Listed below are T cell receptor beta chains from one sample, sequenced in a study of shared clonotypes between healthy human individuals. Only in-frame clones appear in the TCRdb table, and some are missing; sequencing was by immunoSEQ multiplex PCR. The sample consists of some 1,400,000 clones, 96% of them appearing once. Sequencing was performed on naive CD4+ T cells sorted from blood. Receptor source: a man younger than 40 in good health. CDR3s include the opening cysteine and the closing phenylalanine or tryptophan. The D gene is left open where the match is weak. Where a row states a size, it is once, few, many or the class of an expanded clone; other rows omit it.

V: TRBV15; J: TRBJ2-7; size: -; D: -; CDR3: CATSRDPTYGEQYF; DNA: TGTGCCACCAGCAGAGATCCGACATATGGCGAGCAGTACTTC
V: TRBV2; J: TRBJ1-5; size: -; D: TRBD1; CDR3: CASTETGSNQPQHF; DNA: TGTGCCAGCACTGAGACAGGGAGCAATCAGCCCCAGCATTTT
V: TRBV5-4; J: TRBJ2-5; size: -; D: -; CDR3: CASSLSRQGETQYF; DNA: TGTGCCAGCAGCTTGAGTCGGCAGGGAGAGACCCAGTACTTC
V: TRBV5-1; J: TRBJ1-1; size: -; D: -; CDR3: CASSAQENTEAFF; DNA: TGCGCCAGCAGCGCACAGGAGAACACTGAAGCTTTCTTT
V: TRBV9; J: TRBJ2-7; size: -; D: -; CDR3: CASSVDVGIPEQYF; DNA: TGTGCCAGCAGCGTAGACGTCGGGATCCCCGAGCAGTACTTC
V: TRBV9; J: TRBJ2-3; size: -; D: TRBD2; CDR3: CASSVVVSGATDTQYF; DNA: TGTGCCAGCAGCGTAGTGGTTAGCGGGGCTACAGATACGCAGTATTTT
V: TRBV25-1; J: TRBJ2-7; size: -; D: TRBD1; CDR3: CASSRTGKADEQYF; DNA: TGTGCCAGCAGTAGGACAGGGAAGGCGGACGAGCAGTACTTC
V: TRBV11-2; J: TRBJ2-1; size: -; D: -; CDR3: CASSPEAGFHEQFF; DNA: TGTGCCAGCAGCCCCGAGGCGGGGTTCCATGAGCAGTTCTTC
V: TRBV29-1; J: TRBJ2-3; size: -; D: TRBD2; CDR3: CSVEGTSSTDTQYF; DNA: TGCAGCGTTGAAGGGACTAGCAGTACAGATACGCAGTATTTT
V: TRBV5-1; J: TRBJ2-2; size: -; D: -; CDR3: CASSLRLWGLAEKANTGELFF; DNA: TGCGCCAGCAGCTTGAGACTCTGGGGGCTAGCGGAAAAAGCGAACACCGGGGAGCTGTTTTTT
V: TRBV2; J: TRBJ2-5; size: -; D: -; CDR3: CASSEGRLSETQYF; DNA: TGTGCCAGCAGTGAAGGTCGACTATCAGAGACCCAGTACTTC
V: TRBV7-9; J: TRBJ2-7; size: -; D: TRBD1; CDR3: CASSFNTGGAAEQYF; DNA: TGTGCCAGCAGCTTTAACACAGGGGGCGCGGCCGAGCAGTACTTC
V: TRBV5-5; J: TRBJ2-1; size: -; D: TRBD2; CDR3: CASSPMGLAPYNEQFF; DNA: TGTGCCAGCAGCCCGATGGGACTAGCGCCCTACAATGAGCAGTTCTTC
V: TRBV10-1; J: TRBJ2-1; size: -; D: -; CDR3: CASSDGSTGNEQFF; DNA: TGCGCCAGCAGTGACGGTTCTACGGGAAATGAGCAGTTCTTC
V: TRBV2; J: TRBJ1-5; size: once; D: -; CDR3: CASRGFNQPQHF; DNA: TGTGCCAGCAGGGGGTTCAATCAGCCCCAGCATTTT
V: TRBV28; J: TRBJ2-7; size: -; D: -; CDR3: CASSLTWGTRVDFYEQYF; DNA: TGTGCCAGCAGTTTAACTTGGGGGACCCGTGTGGATTTCTACGAGCAGTACTTC
V: TRBV29-1; J: TRBJ2-7; size: -; D: TRBD2; CDR3: CSAAVRGRETYYEQYF; DNA: TGCAGCGCCGCAGTCCGAGGGAGGGAAACATATTACGAGCAGTACTTC
V: TRBV25-1; J: TRBJ2-7; size: -; D: -; CDR3: CASSDAGGSYEQYF; DNA: TGTGCCAGCAGTGATGCTGGGGGTTCCTACGAGCAGTACTTC
V: TRBV7-3; J: TRBJ1-1; size: -; D: -; CDR3: CASSLPTTGRADTEAFF; DNA: TGTGCCAGCAGCTTACCGACGACAGGTCGGGCAGACACTGAAGCTTTCTTT
V: TRBV6-1; J: TRBJ2-7; size: -; D: -; CDR3: CASWDWGPYEQYF; DNA: TGTGCCAGTTGGGATTGGGGGCCCTACGAGCAGTACTTC
V: TRBV6-5; J: TRBJ1-1; size: -; D: -; CDR3: CASSFTIGPLGTEAFF; DNA: TGTGCCAGCAGTTTCACTATAGGACCCCTGGGGACTGAAGCTTTCTTT
V: TRBV6-5; J: TRBJ2-7; size: -; D: -; CDR3: CASSDGPSEQYF; DNA: TGTGCCAGCAGTGACGGCCCTTCCGAGCAGTACTTC
V: TRBV12-2; J: TRBJ1-3; size: -; D: -; CDR3: CASRLVATGTCSGNTIYF; DNA: -
V: TRBV5-4; J: TRBJ2-5; size: -; D: -; CDR3: CASSLVVGSDFQETQYF; DNA: TGTGCCAGCAGCTTGGTCGTGGGGTCTGACTTCCAAGAGACCCAGTACTTC
V: TRBV28; J: TRBJ2-1; size: -; D: -; CDR3: CASSIPGTTDYNEQFF; DNA: TGTGCCAGCAGCATCCCCGGGACAACCGATTACAATGAGCAGTTCTTC
V: TRBV5-6; J: TRBJ2-7; size: once; D: TRBD2; CDR3: CASSFRAGAYEQYF; DNA: TGTGCCAGCAGCTTCCGAGCGGGGGCCTACGAGCAGTACTTC
V: TRBV5-4; J: TRBJ2-2; size: -; D: -; CDR3: CASSPEANTGELFF; DNA: TGTGCCAGCAGCCCAGAGGCGAACACCGGGGAGCTGTTTTTT
V: TRBV14; J: TRBJ2-1; size: -; D: -; CDR3: CASSQGGGAYNEQFF; DNA: TGTGCCAGCAGCCAAGGTGGGGGCGCCTACAATGAGCAGTTCTTC
V: TRBV29-1; J: TRBJ1-1; size: -; D: -; CDR3: CSSRAENTEAFF; DNA: TGCAGCTCGAGGGCGGAGAACACTGAAGCTTTCTTT
V: TRBV27; J: TRBJ2-7; size: -; D: -; CDR3: CASSTAGLPRTYEQYF; DNA: TGTGCCAGCAGTACCGCGGGACTTCCGCGAACCTACGAGCAGTACTTC
V: TRBV6-4; J: TRBJ2-1; size: -; D: TRBD2; CDR3: CASTPHTGTRLSNEQFF; DNA: TGTGCCAGCACCCCCCATACCGGGACTAGATTAAGCAATGAGCAGTTCTTC
V: TRBV29-1; J: TRBJ2-1; size: -; D: -; CDR3: CSAGGILTGEQFF; DNA: TGCAGCGCTGGGGGGATATTAACCGGCGAGCAGTTCTTC
V: TRBV11-2; J: TRBJ2-6; size: -; D: -; CDR3: CASSLVPGGSGANVLTF; DNA: TGTGCCAGCAGCTTAGTTCCCGGGGGCTCTGGGGCCAACGTCCTGACTTTC
V: TRBV19; J: TRBJ2-3; size: -; D: TRBD1; CDR3: CASSNRGQGTDTQYF; DNA: TGTGCCAGTAGTAACAGGGGGCAAGGCACAGATACGCAGTATTTT
V: TRBV4-2; J: TRBJ2-7; size: few; D: TRBD2; CDR3: CASSQDRGTTAYEQYF; DNA: TGTGCCAGCAGCCAAGACCGCGGGACTACAGCCTACGAGCAGTACTTC
V: TRBV9; J: TRBJ1-1; size: few; D: -; CDR3: CASSGTVSNTEAFF; DNA: TGTGCCAGCAGCGGGACAGTCTCGAACACTGAAGCTTTCTTT
V: TRBV9; J: TRBJ2-7; size: -; D: -; CDR3: CASSVAGNPYEQYF; DNA: TGTGCCAGCAGCGTTGCAGGGAACCCCTACGAGCAGTACTTC
V: TRBV28; J: TRBJ2-7; size: -; D: -; CDR3: CASSFEPVSYEQYF; DNA: TGTGCCAGCAGTTTCGAACCGGTGTCCTACGAGCAGTACTTC
V: TRBV23-1; J: TRBJ2-7; size: -; D: TRBD1; CDR3: CASSQKQTGKNYEQYF; DNA: TGCGCCAGCAGTCAGAAGCAGACAGGGAAAAACTACGAGCAGTACTTC
V: TRBV7-3; J: TRBJ2-2; size: once; D: -; CDR3: CASSLRNTGELFF; DNA: TGTGCCAGCAGCCTCCGGAACACCGGGGAGCTGTTTTTT
V: TRBV6-5; J: TRBJ2-4; size: -; D: TRBD1; CDR3: CASSQGENIQYF; DNA: TGTGCCAGCAGCCAGGGGGAAAACATTCAGTACTTC
V: TRBV7-2; J: TRBJ1-4; size: -; D: -; CDR3: CASSLDRLNEKLFF; DNA: TGTGCCAGCAGCTTGGACCGTCTGAATGAAAAACTGTTTTTT
V: TRBV19; J: TRBJ1-1; size: -; D: -; CDR3: CASSSQGGNTEAFF; DNA: TGTGCCAGTAGTAGTCAGGGCGGAAACACTGAAGCTTTCTTT
V: TRBV5-3; J: TRBJ2-1; size: -; D: TRBD2; CDR3: CARSSGLAGNNEQFF; DNA: TGTGCCAGAAGCTCGGGACTAGCGGGGAACAATGAGCAGTTCTTC
V: TRBV7-3; J: TRBJ2-2; size: once; D: -; CDR3: CASSRGVVTGELFF; DNA: TGTGCCAGCAGCCGGGGTGTTGTAACCGGGGAGCTGTTTTTT
V: TRBV18; J: TRBJ1-4; size: few; D: -; CDR3: CASSPATNEKLFF; DNA: TGTGCCAGCTCACCAGCAACTAATGAAAAACTGTTTTTT
V: TRBV12-5; J: TRBJ1-2; size: -; D: -; CDR3: CASGLDRQDLYGYTF; DNA: TGTGCTAGTGGTTTGGACCGACAGGACCTCTATGGCTACACCTTC
V: TRBV10-2; J: TRBJ2-1; size: once; D: TRBD2; CDR3: CASSVRSGRLSYNEQFF; DNA: TGCGCCAGCAGTGTGAGGAGCGGGAGGCTCTCCTACAATGAGCAGTTCTTC
V: TRBV5-1; J: TRBJ2-7; size: -; D: TRBD2; CDR3: CASSSGFGTSSYEQYF; DNA: TGCGCCAGCAGCAGTGGTTTTGGGACTAGCTCCTACGAGCAGTACTTC
V: TRBV10-3; J: TRBJ2-3; size: once; D: -; CDR3: CAISREIPDTQYF; DNA: TGTGCCATCAGCCGGGAGATCCCAGATACGCAGTATTTT
V: TRBV27; J: TRBJ2-5; size: -; D: -; CDR3: CASSSRSRAAKETQYF; DNA: TGTGCCAGCAGTTCGCGGTCGAGGGCCGCGAAAGAGACCCAGTACTTC
V: TRBV2; J: TRBJ2-3; size: -; D: TRBD1; CDR3: CASSETGHLTDTQYF; DNA: TGTGCCAGCAGTGAGACAGGGCATCTCACAGATACGCAGTATTTT
V: TRBV28; J: TRBJ2-7; size: -; D: TRBD1; CDR3: CASSLITGGLSYEQYF; DNA: TGTGCCAGCAGTCTAATAACAGGGGGGCTTTCCTACGAGCAGTACTTC